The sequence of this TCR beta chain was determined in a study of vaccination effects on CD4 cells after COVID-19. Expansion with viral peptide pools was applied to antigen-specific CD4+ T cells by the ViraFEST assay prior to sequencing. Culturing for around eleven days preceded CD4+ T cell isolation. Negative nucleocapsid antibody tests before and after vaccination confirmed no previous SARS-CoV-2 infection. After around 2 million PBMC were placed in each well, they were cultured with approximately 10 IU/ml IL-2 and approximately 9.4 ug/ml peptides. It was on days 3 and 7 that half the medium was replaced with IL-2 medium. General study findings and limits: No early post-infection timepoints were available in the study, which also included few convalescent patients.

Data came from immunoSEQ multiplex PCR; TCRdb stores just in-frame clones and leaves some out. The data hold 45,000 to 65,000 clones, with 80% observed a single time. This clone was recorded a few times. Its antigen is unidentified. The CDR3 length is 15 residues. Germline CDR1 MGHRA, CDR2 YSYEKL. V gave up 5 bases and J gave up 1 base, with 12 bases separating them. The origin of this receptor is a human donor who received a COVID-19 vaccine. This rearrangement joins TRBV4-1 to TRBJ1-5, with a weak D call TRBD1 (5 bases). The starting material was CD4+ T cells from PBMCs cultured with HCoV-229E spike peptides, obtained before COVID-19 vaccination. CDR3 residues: CASSWRDGSNQPQHF. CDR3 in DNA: TGCGCCAGCAGCTGGCGGGACGGCAGCAATCAGCCCCAGCATTTT.